The rows below give T cell receptor beta chains drawn from one sample of a study of T-cell reconstitution after alpha-beta-depleted transplantation in children. TCRdb re-called the PCR reads with MiXCR, one entry per CDR3 protein. The table shows around 100,000 distinct CDR3 sequences, with 10% occurring only once. This specimen was PBMCs, taken before TCRalphabeta/CD19-depleted stem cell transplant. The receptors were sampled from a boy between 2 and 15 years old with acute lymphoblastic leukemia, due to receive a stem cell transplant. CDR3s include the opening cysteine and the closing phenylalanine or tryptophan. A D gene is named only where the DNA matches it firmly. Rows may omit the clone size; those that give it use once, few, many or a size class.

>TRBJ2-1|TRBV5-1|TRBD2|few
TGCGCCAGCAGCCGGCCGACTAGCGGGGACAATGAGCAGTTCTTC
CASSRPTSGDNEQFF
>TRBJ2-3|TRBV7-9|-|-
TGTGCCAGCAGCCGAACACCTAGCACAGATACGCAGTATTTT
CASSRTPSTDTQYF
>TRBJ1-1|TRBV27|-|many
TGTGCCAGCAGTCCGGGGTACACTGAAGCTTTCTTT
CASSPGYTEAFF
>TRBJ2-7|TRBV3-1|-|-
TGTGCCAGCAGCCAAGTTGGAAAGAACGAGCAGTACTTC
CASSQVGKNEQYF
>TRBJ1-5|TRBV28|TRBD1|many
TGTGCCAGCAGCGTCCCGGGACAGGGCCAGCCCCAGCATTTT
CASSVPGQGQPQHF
>TRBJ1-1|TRBV20-1|-|-
TGCAGTGCTAGGGCGGCGCAGGTTTACACTGAAGCTTTCTTT
CSARAAQVYTEAFF
>TRBJ2-1|TRBV11-2|-|-
TGTGCCAGCAGCCCCTTTGGGAGGGGGAGGAGCAGGTCCAATGAGCAGTTCTTC
CASSPFGRGRSRSNEQFF
>TRBJ2-7|TRBV20-1|TRBD2|few
TGCAGTGCTCTCTCTAGCGGGGGGACCTACGAGCAGTACTTC
CSALSSGGTYEQYF
>TRBJ2-3|TRBV20-1|TRBD2|many
TGCAGTGTCCCCCAAAGCGGGAGAGGCACAGATACGCAGTATTTT
CSVPQSGRGTDTQYF
>TRBJ2-1|TRBV2|-|-
TGTGCCAGCAGTGAAGCGCCAGGGACTGAGCAGTTCTTC
CASSEAPGTEQFF
>TRBJ2-3|TRBV5-1|TRBD2|-
TGCGCCAGCAGCTTGAGGGAAAACCCGGGACTAGCGGGCCGGAAGGAGGATACGCAGTATTTT
CASSLRENPGLAGRKEDTQYF
>TRBJ1-5|TRBV18|-|few
TGTGCCAGCTCAGTGTATAGCAATCAGCCCCAGCATTTT
CASSVYSNQPQHF
>TRBJ1-1|TRBV28|-|-
TGTGCCAGCAGTTTAGGGGCACGACTAGAAGCTGAAGCTTTCTTT
CASSLGARLEAEAFF
>TRBJ2-1|TRBV2|-|-
TGTGCCAGCAGGGACGGTGGTGGCAATGAGCAGTTCTTC
CASRDGGGNEQFF
>TRBJ2-1|TRBV3-1|TRBD2|few
TGTGCCAGCAGCCAGGCTAGCGGGGGGGTGGGTGAGCAGTTCTTC
CASSQASGGVGEQFF
>TRBJ2-5|TRBV5-6|-|many
TGTGCCAGCAGCAATCGGGTGACCCAGTACTTC
CASSNRVTQYF
>TRBJ2-1|TRBV15|-|-
TGTGCCACCAGCAGAGTGGCGGGTAGCTCCTACAATGAGCAGTTCTTC
CATSRVAGSSYNEQFF
>TRBJ1-1|TRBV10-1|TRBD1|-
TGCGCCAGCAGCCCCGGGACAGGGGGTGATACTGAAGCTTTCTTT
CASSPGTGGDTEAFF
>TRBJ2-3|TRBV10-2|TRBD2|-
TGCGCCAGTGGGACTAGCGGGACTGCAGATACGCAGTATTTT
CASGTSGTADTQYF
>TRBJ2-7|TRBV7-9|TRBD2|few
TGTGCCAGCGTTCGTGGCGGGAGTTCTCTCGAGCAGTACTTC
CASVRGGSSLEQYF
>TRBJ2-7|TRBV19|TRBD1|-
TGTGCCAGTAGGACCACAGGGGGAGACTACGAGCAGTACTTC
CASRTTGGDYEQYF
>TRBJ2-5|TRBV24-1|-|few
TGTGCCACCAGTGACCCCCGGGTCCAAGAGACCCAGTACTTC
CATSDPRVQETQYF
>TRBJ2-4|TRBV7-2|-|many
TGTGCCAGCAGCTTACCTCTGAGCGGAAGAATCGACGCCAAAAACATTCAGTACTTC
CASSLPLSGRIDAKNIQYF
>TRBJ2-1|TRBV9|-|-
TGTGCCAGCAGCGCAGACCCGTCTATTGGTGAGCAGTTCTTC
CASSADPSIGEQFF
>TRBJ1-3|TRBV6-1|-|few
TGTGCCAGCAAACCCGGGATTTACTCTGGAAACACCATATATTTT
CASKPGIYSGNTIYF
>TRBJ1-1|TRBV7-8|TRBD1|-
TGTGCCAGCAGCTTAATGGAGGCAGGGGGTGAAGCTTTCTTT
CASSLMEAGGEAFF
>TRBJ2-7|TRBV19|-|many
TGTGCCAGTAGTATAGAGCCAGGGAGCTCCTACGAGCAGTACTTC
CASSIEPGSSYEQYF
>TRBJ2-3|TRBV3-1|-|few
TGTGCCAGCAGCCACCGGGAGTGGACCCCTCTGGATACGCAGTATTTT
CASSHREWTPLDTQYF
>TRBJ2-1|TRBV12-3/TRBV12-4|TRBD2|few
TGTGCCAGCACTCCCGCGGAACTAGCGGGACGGGGGGAGCAGTTCTTC
CASTPAELAGRGEQFF
>TRBJ2-4|TRBV5-1|TRBD2|many
TGCGCCAGCAGCCCCGGGCCCTATAGCGGGAGGGCCGAAAACATTCAGTACTTC
CASSPGPYSGRAENIQYF
>TRBJ2-2|TRBV27|-|-
TGTGCCAGCAGTACTTACACCACCGCGAACACCGGGGAGCTGTTTTTT
CASSTYTTANTGELFF
>TRBJ1-2|TRBV5-6|-|few
TGTGCCAGCAGCCCGGACAGAACTAACTATGGCTACACCTTC
CASSPDRTNYGYTF
>TRBJ1-6|TRBV20-1|-|few
TGCAGTGCCTGGGAGTCTAAGGATAATTCACCCCTCCACTTT
CSAWESKDNSPLHF
>TRBJ2-3|TRBV12-3/TRBV12-4|-|many
TGTGCCAGCAGTCACACAGATACGCAGTATTTT
CASSHTDTQYF
>TRBJ2-1|TRBV7-8|TRBD1|few
TGTGCCAGCAGCCAGGGGGCTGAGCAGTTCTTC
CASSQGAEQFF
>TRBJ2-2|TRBV4-2|TRBD2|few
TGTGCCAGCAGCCCCACCGGGGGCGGGAGGGGCACCGGGGAGCTGTTTTTT
CASSPTGGGRGTGELFF
>TRBJ1-2|TRBV6-5|TRBD1|many
TGTGCCAGCAGTCCAGGACAGGGGGCTAACTATGGCTACACCTTC
CASSPGQGANYGYTF
>TRBJ1-2|TRBV5-6|-|few
TGTGCCAGCAGCTTGGGGGGGAGAGGCTACACCTTC
CASSLGGRGYTF
>TRBJ1-1|TRBV20-1|-|many
TGCAGTGCTAGAGCCATGTTGAACACTGAAGCTTTCTTT
CSARAMLNTEAFF
>TRBJ1-2|TRBV5-1|-|few
TGCGCCAGCAGCTTGGGTTCTAACTATGGCTACACCTTC
CASSLGSNYGYTF
>TRBJ2-1|TRBV5-1|TRBD1|few
TGCGCCAGCAGCCCACCCCGGGACAGTAACAATGAGCAGTTCTTC
CASSPPRDSNNEQFF
>TRBJ2-5|TRBV27|TRBD2|-
TGTGCCAGCAGTTTTCTAGCGGGAGGACAAGAGACCCAGTACTTC
CASSFLAGGQETQYF
>TRBJ1-2|TRBV9|-|few
TGTGCCAGCAGCGGGGGCTGGAAAAATGGACGGGATTACACCTTC
CASSGGWKNGRDYTF
>TRBJ2-2|TRBV5-1|TRBD1|-
TGCGCCAGCAGCAAAGACAGGGGGCACACCGGGGAGCTGTTTTTT
CASSKDRGHTGELFF
>TRBJ1-1|TRBV6-5|-|-
TGTGCCAGCAGTTACACAGTACTTTACACTGAAGCTTTCTTT
CASSYTVLYTEAFF
>TRBJ1-4|TRBV5-4|-|few
TGTGCCAGCAGCCTGGGGGCGGTTGATGAAAAACTGTTTTTT
CASSLGAVDEKLFF
>TRBJ2-1|TRBV3-1|TRBD1|many
TGTGCCAGCAGCCTAGGGGGCCCCTACAATGAGCAGTTCTTC
CASSLGGPYNEQFF
>TRBJ2-7|TRBV6-5|TRBD1|-
TGTGCCAGCAGTACCCGACAGGGGAAAACCTACGAGCAGTACTTC
CASSTRQGKTYEQYF
>TRBJ2-1|TRBV7-9|-|few
TGTGCCAGCAGCCGAGACTATCGCGTGAGCTCCTACAATGAGCAGTTCTTC
CASSRDYRVSSYNEQFF
>TRBJ1-2|TRBV7-6|-|many
TGTGCCAGCAGCTTAGGCAGGTCTAACTATGGCTACACCTTC
CASSLGRSNYGYTF
>TRBJ2-1|TRBV2|TRBD2|-
TGTGCCAGCAGTCACGATAGCGGGAGGGGTTACAATGAGCAGTTCTTC
CASSHDSGRGYNEQFF
>TRBJ2-7|TRBV28|-|few
TGTGCCAGCAGTTTCGAGGTAGGGCGACAAACTTCCTACGAGCAGTACTTC
CASSFEVGRQTSYEQYF
>TRBJ1-1|TRBV5-1|TRBD1|-
TGCGCCAGCAGCCCCAGACAGGGGGCGCGGGGCACTGAAGCTTTCTTT
CASSPRQGARGTEAFF
>TRBJ2-3|TRBV15|-|few
TGTGCCACCTCCCGGGCCGACACAGATACGCAGTATTTT
CATSRADTDTQYF
>TRBJ2-7|TRBV5-4|-|-
TGTGCCAGCAGCTTTTTAGGGAATGGGTCGGACGAGCAGTACTTC
CASSFLGNGSDEQYF